This T cell receptor (beta chain) was captured by sequencing in a study of cytomegalovirus exposure and HLA in healthy donors. Findings and limits, study-wide: Highly shared variants forming one cluster were likely a sequencing artifact. HLA-A and HLA-B allele assignments for most subjects were reportedly predicted accurately using TCR beta sequences. Follow-up analysis later connected one missense variant in DCLRE1C with trimming of TCR beta V- and J-genes.

Use of 60 Vbeta and 13 Jbeta primers characterized the PCR. TCRdb keeps only in-frame clones here, not all; method: immunoSEQ multiplex PCR. The data hold about 190,000 clones, with about 84% observed a single time. This clone was seen a single time. Its specificity is unknown. Per the germline V gene, CDR1 is MDHEN and CDR2 is SYDVKM. V gave up 7 bases and J gave up 4 bases; unmatched junction bases: 3. The CDR3 totals 14 residues. V is TRBV28 and J is TRBJ1-5; 11 positions agree with TRBD1. Specimen: PBMCs. The source is a man aged 45-60 years in good health and CMV-seronegative. This CDR3 reads CASTRDRGNQPQHF. CDR3 DNA sequence: TGTGCCAGCACCCGGGACAGGGGGAATCAGCCCCAGCATTTT.